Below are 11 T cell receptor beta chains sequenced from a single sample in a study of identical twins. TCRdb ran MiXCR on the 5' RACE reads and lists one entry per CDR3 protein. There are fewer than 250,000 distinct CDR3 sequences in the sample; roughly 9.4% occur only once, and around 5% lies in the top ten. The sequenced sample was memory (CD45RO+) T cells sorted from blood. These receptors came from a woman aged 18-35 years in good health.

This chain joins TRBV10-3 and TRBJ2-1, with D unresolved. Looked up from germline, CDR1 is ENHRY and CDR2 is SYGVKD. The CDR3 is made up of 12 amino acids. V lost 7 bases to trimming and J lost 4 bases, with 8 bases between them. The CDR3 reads CAIMSGYNEQFF. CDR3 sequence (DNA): TGTGCCATCATGAGTGGTTACAATGAGCAGTTCTTC.

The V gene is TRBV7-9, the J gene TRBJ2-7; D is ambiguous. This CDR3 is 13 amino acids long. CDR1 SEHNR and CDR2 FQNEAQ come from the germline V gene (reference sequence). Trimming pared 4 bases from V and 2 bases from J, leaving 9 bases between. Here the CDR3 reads CASSSNQPYEQYF. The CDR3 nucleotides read TGTGCCAGCAGCTCCAACCAACCCTACGAGCAGTACTTC.

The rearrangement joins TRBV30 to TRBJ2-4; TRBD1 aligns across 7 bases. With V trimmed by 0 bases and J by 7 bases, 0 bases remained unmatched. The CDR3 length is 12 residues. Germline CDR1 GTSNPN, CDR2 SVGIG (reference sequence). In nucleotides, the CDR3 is TGTGCCTGGAGTGTACAGGGGAACATTCAGTACTTC. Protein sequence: CAWSVQGNIQYF. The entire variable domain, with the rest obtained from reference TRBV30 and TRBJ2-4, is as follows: SQTIHQWPATLVQPVGSPLSLECTVEGTSNPNLYWYRQAAGRGLQLLFYSVGIGQISSEVPQNLSASRPQDRQFILSSKKLLLSDSGFYLCAWSVQGNIQYFGAGTRLSVL.

The CDR3, as DNA: TGTGCCAGCAGTTTGAGGCGGGGGTTCGGGGAGACCCAGTACTTC. This codes for CASSLRRGFGETQYF. The genes are TRBV12-3 or TRBV12-4 and TRBJ2-5; 7 nucleotides line up with TRBD2. The length of the CDR3 is 15 residues. J lost 5 bases, V lost 3 bases, and 9 bases had no gene match.

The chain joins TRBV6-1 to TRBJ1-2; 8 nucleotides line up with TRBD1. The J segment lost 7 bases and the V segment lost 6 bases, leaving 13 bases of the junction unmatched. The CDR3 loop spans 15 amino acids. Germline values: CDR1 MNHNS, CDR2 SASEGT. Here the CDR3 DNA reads TGTGCCAGCAGCCTCCCGCGACAGGGGATGCGTGGCTACACCTTC. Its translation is CASSLPRQGMRGYTF.

The CDR3 loop is CASSYSIGDTQYF. CDR3 DNA sequence: TGTGCCAGCAGTTACTCGATAGGAGATACGCAGTATTTT. The chain uses TRBV6-6 and TRBJ2-3; D ambiguous. The CDR3 has 13 amino acids. The germline V and J ends were trimmed by 0 bases and 5 bases, with 6 bases remaining between them. Looked up from germline, CDR1 is MNHNY and CDR2 is SVGAGI (reference sequence).

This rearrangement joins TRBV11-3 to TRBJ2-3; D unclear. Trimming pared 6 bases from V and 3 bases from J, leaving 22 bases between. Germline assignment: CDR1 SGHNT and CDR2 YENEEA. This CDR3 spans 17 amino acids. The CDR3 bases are TGTGCCAGCAGTTCCCGCAAGACCCCTGCTGGAACAGATACGCAGTATTTT. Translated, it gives CASSSRKTPAGTDTQYF.

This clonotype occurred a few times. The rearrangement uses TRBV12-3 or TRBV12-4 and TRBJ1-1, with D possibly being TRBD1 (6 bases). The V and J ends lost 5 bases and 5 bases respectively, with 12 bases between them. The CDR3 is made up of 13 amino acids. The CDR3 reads CASSPRGDTEAFF. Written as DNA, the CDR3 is TGTGCCAGCAGTCCCAGGGGAGATACTGAAGCTTTCTTT.

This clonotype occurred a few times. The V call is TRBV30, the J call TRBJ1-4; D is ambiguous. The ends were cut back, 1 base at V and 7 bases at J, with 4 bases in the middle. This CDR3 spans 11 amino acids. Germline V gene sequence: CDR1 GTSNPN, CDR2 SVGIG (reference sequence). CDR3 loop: CAWSGTEKLFF. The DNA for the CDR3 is TGTGCCTGGAGTGGAACTGAAAAACTGTTTTTT.

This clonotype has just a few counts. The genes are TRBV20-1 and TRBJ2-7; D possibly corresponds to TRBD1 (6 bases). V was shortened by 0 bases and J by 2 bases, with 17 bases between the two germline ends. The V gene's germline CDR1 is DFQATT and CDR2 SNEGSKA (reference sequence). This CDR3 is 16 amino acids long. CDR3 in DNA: TGCAGTGCTAGAGACCCTTTTACAGGGTCCCCCTACGAGCAGTACTTC. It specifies CSARDPFTGSPYEQYF.

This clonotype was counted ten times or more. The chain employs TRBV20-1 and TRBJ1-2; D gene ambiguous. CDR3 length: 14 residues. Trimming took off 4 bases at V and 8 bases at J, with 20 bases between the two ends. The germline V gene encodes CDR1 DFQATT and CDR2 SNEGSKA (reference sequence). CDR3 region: CSATSGSFVYGYTF. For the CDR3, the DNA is TGCAGTGCTACCTCGGGATCCTTCGTTTACGGCTACACCTTC.